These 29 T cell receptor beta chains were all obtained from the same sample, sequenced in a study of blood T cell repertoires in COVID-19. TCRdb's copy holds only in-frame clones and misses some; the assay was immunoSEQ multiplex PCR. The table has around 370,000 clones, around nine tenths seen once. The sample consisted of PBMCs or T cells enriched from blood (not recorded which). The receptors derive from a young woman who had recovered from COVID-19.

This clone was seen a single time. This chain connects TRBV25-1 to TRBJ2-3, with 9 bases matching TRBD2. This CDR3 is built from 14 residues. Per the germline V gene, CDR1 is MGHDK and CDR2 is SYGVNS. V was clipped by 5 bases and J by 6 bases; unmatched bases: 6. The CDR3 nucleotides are TGTGCCAGCAGTTGGCGGGGGGGCGCGGATACGCAGTATTTT. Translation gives CASSWRGGADTQYF.

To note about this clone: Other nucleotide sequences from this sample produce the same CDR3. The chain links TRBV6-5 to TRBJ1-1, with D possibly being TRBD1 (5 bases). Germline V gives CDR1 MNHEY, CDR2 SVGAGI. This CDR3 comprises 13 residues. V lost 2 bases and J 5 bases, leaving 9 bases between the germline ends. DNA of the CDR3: TGTGCCAGCAGTTACCAGGGAGGTACTGAAGCTTTCTTT. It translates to CASSYQGGTEAFF.

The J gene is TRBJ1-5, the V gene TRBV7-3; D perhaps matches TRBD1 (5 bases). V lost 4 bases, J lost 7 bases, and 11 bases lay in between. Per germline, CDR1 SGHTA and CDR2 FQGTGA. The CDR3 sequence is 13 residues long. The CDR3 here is CASSYTGGQPQHF. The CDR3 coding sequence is TGTGCCAGCAGCTATACTGGGGGGCAGCCCCAGCATTTT.

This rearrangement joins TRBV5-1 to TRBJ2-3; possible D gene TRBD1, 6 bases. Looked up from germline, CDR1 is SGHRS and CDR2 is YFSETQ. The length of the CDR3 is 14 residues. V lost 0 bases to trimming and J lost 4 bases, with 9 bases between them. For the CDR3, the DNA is TGCGCCAGCAGCTTGGCCCCAGGGGCAGATACGCAGTATTTT. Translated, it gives CASSLAPGADTQYF.

The CDR3 DNA follows: TGTGCCATCAGTGAAGCCGGCGGGAATGAAAAACTGTTTTTT. This gives the protein CAISEAGGNEKLFF. The chain couples TRBV10-3 to TRBJ1-4, with D unclear. The V end was cut by 3 bases, the J end by 5 bases, with 10 bases between. This CDR3 contains 14 residues. Germline loops: CDR1 ENHRY, CDR2 SYGVKD.

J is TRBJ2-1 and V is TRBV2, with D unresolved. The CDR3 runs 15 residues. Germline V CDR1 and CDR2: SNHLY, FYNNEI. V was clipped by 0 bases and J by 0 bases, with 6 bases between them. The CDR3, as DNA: TGTGCCAGCAGTGAAGCGTGGAGCTCCTACAATGAGCAGTTCTTC. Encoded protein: CASSEAWSSYNEQFF.

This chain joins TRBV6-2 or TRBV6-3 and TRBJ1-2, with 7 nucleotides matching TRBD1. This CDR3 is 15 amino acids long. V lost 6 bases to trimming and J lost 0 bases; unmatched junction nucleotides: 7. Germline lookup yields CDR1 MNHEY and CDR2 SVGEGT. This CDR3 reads CASSFVDRPNYGYTF. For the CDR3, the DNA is TGTGCCAGCAGCTTCGTGGACAGGCCTAACTATGGCTACACCTTC.

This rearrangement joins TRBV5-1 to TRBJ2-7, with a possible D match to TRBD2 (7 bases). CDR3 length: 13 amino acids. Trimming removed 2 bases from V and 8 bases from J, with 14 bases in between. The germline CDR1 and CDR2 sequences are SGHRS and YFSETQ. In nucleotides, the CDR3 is TGCGCCAGCAGCTTACAAGGGGGGGTGAAGCAGTACTTC. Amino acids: CASSLQGGVKQYF.

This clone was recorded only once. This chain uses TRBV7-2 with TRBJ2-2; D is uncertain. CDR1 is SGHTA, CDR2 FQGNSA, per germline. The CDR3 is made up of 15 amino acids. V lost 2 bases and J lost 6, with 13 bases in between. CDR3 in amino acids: CASSLSWSPAGELFF. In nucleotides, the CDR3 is TGTGCCAGCAGCTTATCTTGGTCCCCGGCCGGGGAGCTGTTTTTT.

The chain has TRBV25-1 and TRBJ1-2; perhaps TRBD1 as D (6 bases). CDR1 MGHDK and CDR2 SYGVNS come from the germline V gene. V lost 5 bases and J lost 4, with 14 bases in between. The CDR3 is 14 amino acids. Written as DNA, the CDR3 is TGTGCCAGCAGTCGGCCGGGGACAACCTATGGCTACACCTTC. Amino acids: CASSRPGTTYGYTF.

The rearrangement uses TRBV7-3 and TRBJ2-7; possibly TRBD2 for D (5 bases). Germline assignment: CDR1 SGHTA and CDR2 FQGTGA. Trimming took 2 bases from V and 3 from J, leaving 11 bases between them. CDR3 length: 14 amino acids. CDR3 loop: CASSLGPGGYEQYF. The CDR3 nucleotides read TGTGCCAGCAGCTTAGGTCCCGGAGGCTACGAGCAGTACTTC. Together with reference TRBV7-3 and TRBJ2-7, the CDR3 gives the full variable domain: GAGVSQTPSNKVTEKGKYVELRCDPISGHTALYWYRQSLGQGPEFLIYFQGTGAADDSGLPNDRFFAVRPEGSVSTLKIQRTERGDSAVYLCASSLGPGGYEQYFGPGTRLTVT.

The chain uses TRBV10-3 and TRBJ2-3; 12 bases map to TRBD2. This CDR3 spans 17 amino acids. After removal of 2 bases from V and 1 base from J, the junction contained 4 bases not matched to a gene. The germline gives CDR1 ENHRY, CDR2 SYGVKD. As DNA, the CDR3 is TGTGCCATCAGTGAGAGGCTAGCGGGGGGGCGCACAGATACGCAGTATTTT. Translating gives CAISERLAGGRTDTQYF.

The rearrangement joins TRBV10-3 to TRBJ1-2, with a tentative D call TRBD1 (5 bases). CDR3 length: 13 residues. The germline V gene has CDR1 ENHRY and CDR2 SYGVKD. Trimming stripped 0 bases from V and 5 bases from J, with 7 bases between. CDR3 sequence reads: CAISESTGYGYTF. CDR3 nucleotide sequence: TGTGCCATCAGTGAGTCAACAGGATATGGCTACACCTTC.

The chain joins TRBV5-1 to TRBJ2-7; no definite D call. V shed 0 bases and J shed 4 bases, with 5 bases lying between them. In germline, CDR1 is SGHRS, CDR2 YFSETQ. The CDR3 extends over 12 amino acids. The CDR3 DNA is TGCGCCAGCAGCTTGGGAGAGTACGAGCAGTACTTC. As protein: CASSLGEYEQYF.

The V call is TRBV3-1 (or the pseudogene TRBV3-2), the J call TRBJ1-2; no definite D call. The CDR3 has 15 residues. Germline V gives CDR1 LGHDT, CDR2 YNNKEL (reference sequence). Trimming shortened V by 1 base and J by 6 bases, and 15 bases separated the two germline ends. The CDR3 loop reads CASSQARGFRDGYTF. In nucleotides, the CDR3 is TGTGCCAGCAGCCAAGCGCGGGGTTTTAGGGATGGCTACACCTTC.

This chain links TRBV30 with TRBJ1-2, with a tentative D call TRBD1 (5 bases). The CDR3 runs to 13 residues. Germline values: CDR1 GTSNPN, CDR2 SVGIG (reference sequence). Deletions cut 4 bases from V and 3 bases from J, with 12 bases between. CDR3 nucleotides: TGTGCCTGGATTGGGTCCAGGGACTATGGCTACACCTTC. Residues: CAWIGSRDYGYTF.

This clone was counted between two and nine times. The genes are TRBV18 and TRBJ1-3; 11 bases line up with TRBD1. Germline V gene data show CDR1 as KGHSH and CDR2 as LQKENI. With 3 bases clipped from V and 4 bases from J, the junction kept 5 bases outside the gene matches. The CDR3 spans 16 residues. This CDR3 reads CASSPRTGGPGNTIYF. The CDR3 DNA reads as TGTGCCAGCTCACCTCGGACAGGGGGCCCCGGAAACACCATATATTTT.

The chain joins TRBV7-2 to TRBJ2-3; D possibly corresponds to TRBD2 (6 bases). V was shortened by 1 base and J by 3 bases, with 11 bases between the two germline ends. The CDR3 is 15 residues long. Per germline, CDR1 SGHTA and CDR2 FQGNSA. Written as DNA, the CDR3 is TGTGCCAGCAGCTTAGTCCCAGGGAGGACAGATACGCAGTATTTT. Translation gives CASSLVPGRTDTQYF.

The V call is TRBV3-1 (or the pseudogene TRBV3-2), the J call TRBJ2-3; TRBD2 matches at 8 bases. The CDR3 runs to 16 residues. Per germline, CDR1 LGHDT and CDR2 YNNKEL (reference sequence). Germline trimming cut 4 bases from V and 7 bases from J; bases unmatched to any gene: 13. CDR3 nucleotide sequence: TGTGCCAGCAGCCTCACGAGCGGGGGCGGCACTTATACGCAGTATTTT. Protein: CASSLTSGGGTYTQYF.

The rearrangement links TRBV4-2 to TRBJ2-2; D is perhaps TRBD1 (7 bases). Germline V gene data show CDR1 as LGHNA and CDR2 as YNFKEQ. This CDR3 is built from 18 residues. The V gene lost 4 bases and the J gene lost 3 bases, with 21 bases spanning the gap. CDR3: CASSPRVEGAGDTGELFF. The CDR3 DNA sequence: TGTGCCAGCAGCCCCCGGGTGGAGGGGGCGGGTGACACCGGGGAGCTGTTTTTT.

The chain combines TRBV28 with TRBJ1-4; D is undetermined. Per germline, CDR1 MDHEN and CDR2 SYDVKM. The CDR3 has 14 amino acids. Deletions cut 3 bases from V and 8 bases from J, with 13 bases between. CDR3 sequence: CASSLRPLTEKLFF. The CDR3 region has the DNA TGTGCCAGCAGTTTGAGGCCTTTGACGGAAAAACTGTTTTTT.

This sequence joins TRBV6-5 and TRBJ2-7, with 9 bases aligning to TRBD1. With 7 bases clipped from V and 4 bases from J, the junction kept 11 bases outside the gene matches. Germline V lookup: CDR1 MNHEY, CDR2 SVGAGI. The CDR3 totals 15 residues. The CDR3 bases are TGTGCCAGCACCAAGAAAGGGACAGGGTCTTACGAGCAGTACTTC. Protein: CASTKKGTGSYEQYF.

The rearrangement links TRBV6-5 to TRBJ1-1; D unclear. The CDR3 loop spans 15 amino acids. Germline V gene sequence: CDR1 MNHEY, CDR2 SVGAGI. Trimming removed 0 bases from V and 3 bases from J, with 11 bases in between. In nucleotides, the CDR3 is TGTGCCAGCAGTTACTCGATCAACTATTACACTGAAGCTTTCTTT. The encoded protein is CASSYSINYYTEAFF.

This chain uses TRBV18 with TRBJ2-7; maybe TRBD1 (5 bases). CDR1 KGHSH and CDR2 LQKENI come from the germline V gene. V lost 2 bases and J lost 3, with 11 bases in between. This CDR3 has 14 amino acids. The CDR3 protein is CASSPWGRDYEQYF. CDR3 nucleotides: TGTGCCAGCTCACCATGGGGCAGAGACTACGAGCAGTACTTC. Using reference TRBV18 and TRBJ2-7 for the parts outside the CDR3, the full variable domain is NAGVMQNPRHLVRRRGQEARLRCSPMKGHSHVYWYRQLPEEGLKFMVYLQKENIIDESGMPKERFSAEFPKEGPSILRIQQVVRGDSAAYFCASSPWGRDYEQYFGPGTRLTVT.

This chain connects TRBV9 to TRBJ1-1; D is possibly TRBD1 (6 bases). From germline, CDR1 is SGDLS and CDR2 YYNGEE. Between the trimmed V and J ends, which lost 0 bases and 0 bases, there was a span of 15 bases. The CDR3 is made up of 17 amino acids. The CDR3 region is CASSVGQGTTLNTEAFF. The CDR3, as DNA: TGTGCCAGCAGCGTAGGCCAGGGGACGACTTTGAACACTGAAGCTTTCTTT.

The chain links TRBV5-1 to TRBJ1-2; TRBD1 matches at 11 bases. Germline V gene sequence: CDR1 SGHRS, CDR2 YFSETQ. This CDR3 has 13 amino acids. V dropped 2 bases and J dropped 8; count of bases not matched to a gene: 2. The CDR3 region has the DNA TGCGCCAGCAGCTTCCGGACAGGGGGCGGCTACACCTTC. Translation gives CASSFRTGGGYTF.

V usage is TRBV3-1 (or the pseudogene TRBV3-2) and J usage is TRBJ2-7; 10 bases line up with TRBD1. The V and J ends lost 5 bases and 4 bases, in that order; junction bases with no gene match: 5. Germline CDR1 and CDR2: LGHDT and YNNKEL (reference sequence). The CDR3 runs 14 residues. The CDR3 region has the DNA TGTGCCAGCAGCAGCCGGGACAGGGGTTACGAGCAGTACTTC. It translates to CASSSRDRGYEQYF.

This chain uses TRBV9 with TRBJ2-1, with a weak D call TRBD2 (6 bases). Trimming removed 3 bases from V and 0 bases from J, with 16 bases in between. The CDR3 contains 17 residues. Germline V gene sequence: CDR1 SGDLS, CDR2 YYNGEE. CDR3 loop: CASSGGALQSSYNEQFF. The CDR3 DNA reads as TGTGCCAGCAGCGGCGGGGCCCTCCAGAGCTCCTACAATGAGCAGTTCTTC.

The CDR3: CASSRGDRSASNQPQHF. The CDR3 nucleotides read TGTGCCAGCAGCAGAGGGGACAGGTCGGCGAGCAATCAGCCCCAGCATTTT. The rearrangement links TRBV5-5 to TRBJ1-5, with 8 bases that match TRBD1. The CDR3 length is 17 residues. Germline V gives CDR1 SGHKS, CDR2 YYEKEE (reference sequence). Trimming took 4 bases from V and 1 from J; bases not matched to a gene: 10. The full variable domain, rest sourced from reference TRBV5-5 and TRBJ1-5, is DAGVTQSPTHLIKTRGQQVTLRCSPISGHKSVSWYQQVLGQGPQFIFQYYEKEERGRGNFPDRFSARQFPNYSSELNVNALLLGDSALYLCASSRGDRSASNQPQHFGDGTRLSIL.